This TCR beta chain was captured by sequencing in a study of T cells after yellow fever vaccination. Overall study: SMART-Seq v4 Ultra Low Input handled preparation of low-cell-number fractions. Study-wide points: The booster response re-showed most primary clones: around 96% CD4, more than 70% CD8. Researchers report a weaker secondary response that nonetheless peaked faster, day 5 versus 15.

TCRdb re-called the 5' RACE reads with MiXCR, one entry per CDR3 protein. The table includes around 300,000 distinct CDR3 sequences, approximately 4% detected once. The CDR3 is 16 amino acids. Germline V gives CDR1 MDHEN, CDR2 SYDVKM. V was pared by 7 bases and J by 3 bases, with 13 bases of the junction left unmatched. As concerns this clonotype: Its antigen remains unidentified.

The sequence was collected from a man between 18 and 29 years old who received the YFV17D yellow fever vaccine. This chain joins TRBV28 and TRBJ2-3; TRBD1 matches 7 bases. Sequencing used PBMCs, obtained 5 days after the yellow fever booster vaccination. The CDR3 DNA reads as TGTGCCAGCACCCAGGGGGTTTCTGGGGAAACAGATACGCAGTATTTT. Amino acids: CASTQGVSGETDTQYF.